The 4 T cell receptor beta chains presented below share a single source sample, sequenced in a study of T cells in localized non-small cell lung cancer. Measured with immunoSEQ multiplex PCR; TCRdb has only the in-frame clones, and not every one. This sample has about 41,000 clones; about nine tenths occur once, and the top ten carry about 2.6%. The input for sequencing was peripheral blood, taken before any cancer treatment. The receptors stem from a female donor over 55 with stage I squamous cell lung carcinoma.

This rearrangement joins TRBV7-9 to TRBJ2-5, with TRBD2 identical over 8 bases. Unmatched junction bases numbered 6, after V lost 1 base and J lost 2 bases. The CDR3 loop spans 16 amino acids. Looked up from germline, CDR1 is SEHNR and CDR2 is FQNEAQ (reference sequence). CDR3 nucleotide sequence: TGTGCCAGCAGCTTAGTCGGGGGGGCGCAACAAGAGACCCAGTACTTC. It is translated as CASSLVGGAQQETQYF.

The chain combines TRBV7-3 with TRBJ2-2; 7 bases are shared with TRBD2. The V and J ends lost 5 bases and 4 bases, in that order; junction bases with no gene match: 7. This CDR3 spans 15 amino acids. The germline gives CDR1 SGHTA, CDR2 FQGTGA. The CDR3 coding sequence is TGTGCCAGCAGCCTGGGGAGGGCGAGCACCGGGGAGCTGTTTTTT. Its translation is CASSLGRASTGELFF.

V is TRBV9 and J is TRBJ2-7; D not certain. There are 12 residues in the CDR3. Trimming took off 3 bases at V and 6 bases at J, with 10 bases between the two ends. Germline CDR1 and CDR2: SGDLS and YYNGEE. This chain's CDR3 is CASSGFSAEQYF. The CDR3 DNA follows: TGTGCCAGCAGCGGCTTTTCAGCCGAGCAGTACTTC.

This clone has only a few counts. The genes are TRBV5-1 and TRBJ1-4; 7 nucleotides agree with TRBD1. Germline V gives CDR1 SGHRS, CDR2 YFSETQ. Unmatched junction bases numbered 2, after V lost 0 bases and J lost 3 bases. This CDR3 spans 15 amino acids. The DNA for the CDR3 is TGCGCCAGCAGCTTGGGTGGGACAGCTAATGAAAAACTGTTTTTT. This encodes CASSLGGTANEKLFF.